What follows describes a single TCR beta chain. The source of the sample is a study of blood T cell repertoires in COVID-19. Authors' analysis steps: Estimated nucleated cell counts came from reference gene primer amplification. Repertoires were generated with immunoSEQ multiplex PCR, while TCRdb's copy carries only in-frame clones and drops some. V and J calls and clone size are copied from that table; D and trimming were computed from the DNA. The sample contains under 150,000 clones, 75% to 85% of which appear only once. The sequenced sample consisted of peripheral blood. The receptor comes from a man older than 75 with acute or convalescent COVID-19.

CDR3 sequence reads: CASSEAGGHHEQYF. The CDR3 DNA follows: TGTGCCAGCAGTGAAGCGGGAGGGCACCACGAGCAGTACTTC. This rearrangement joins TRBV6-1 to TRBJ2-7; 7 positions match TRBD2. The germline V gene encodes CDR1 MNHNS and CDR2 SASEGT. This CDR3 region has 14 residues. V trimming: 0 bases; J trimming: 5 bases; junction bases outside the gene matches: 4.